The source of this TCR beta chain is a study of regulatory T cells in long-lasting Graves disease (dated by TCRdb to 2020 to 2022). A note on the overall study: In the newly diagnosed Graves' disease group, patients had been taking antithyroid drugs for less than 3 months. Persistent Graves' disease patients were compared with newly diagnosed Graves' disease patients by peripheral blood TCR sequencing and RNA sequencing. The study took place in China and was registered as a clinical trial. A total of around 35 samples were covered by TCR sequencing, comprising approximately 13 persistent and approximately 20 newly diagnosed Graves' disease patients.

The CDR3 measures 12 amino acids from cysteine to phenylalanine. Just the 36-base CDR3 DNA is kept, in frame starting at base 1. The germline V gene (reference sequence) gives CDR1 as DFQATT and CDR2 as SNEGSKA. The time point label corresponds to: newly diagnosed GD, antithyroid drugs for less than 3 months. RNA was extracted from PBMCs in TRIzol for both TCR sequencing and RNA sequencing. Graves' disease was diagnosed according to American Thyroid Association guidelines. The patients came from an endocrinology department in Xi'an, China. Each patient gave approximately 9 milliliters of peripheral blood, collected in an EDTA anticoagulant tube. Ficoll Paque Plus density gradient separation was used to isolate PBMCs, and no additional T cell sorting was done. RNA quality was checked with an Agilent 2100 Bioanalyzer and agarose gel, and concentration with a NanoDrop 2000. Broad study findings and their caveats: Compared with newly diagnosed patients, patients with persistent Graves' disease had lower TCR Shannon entropy and fewer highly expanded clones, which suggests clonal expansion. Persistent patients shared more public clonotypes among themselves (over 2,500) than newly diagnosed patients did (roughly 910). Preferential use of TRBV28, TRBJ1-2 and TRBJ2-5 was observed in persistent disease, whereas TRBV20-1 and TRBJ2-1 were favored in newly diagnosed disease. Only peripheral blood was studied, because thyroid tissue, the primary lesion, was inaccessible. Sequencing and analysis were limited to the TCR beta chain. The authors noted that the small sample size was a limitation that may lower accuracy.

Receptor libraries were prepared by multiplex PCR. The listed sequencing device is Illumina HiSeq 4000. CDR3 regions were amplified by Arm-PCR with iRepertoire HTBI primers to construct TCR beta libraries. Before sequencing, the PCR products went through gel purification. In the authors' own workflow: Gene usage analysis of CDR3 amino acid clonotypes relied on the 60 or so TRBV and around 13 TRBJ segments identified across samples. COPE and FqMerger were used to merge the filtered high-quality paired reads into contigs. BLAST was used to align contigs to IMGT TRBV, TRBD and TRBJ reference genes, with CDR3 defined following IMGT. Clonotypes above 0.1% frequency were classified as highly expanded clones. Shannon entropy served as the measure of repertoire diversity, while the Gini coefficient captured V-J evenness. A clonotype was considered public if more than one individual shared it. TCRdb's own reprocessing of the public reads used fastp at Q25 and MiXCR and kept productive beta chains. Rows are unified per CDR3 protein, each entry keeping the most common DNA and genes. V and J calls and clone size were set by TCRdb, not the authors. Present in this sample are around 400,000 distinct CDR3 sequences, roughly a sixth of which were seen just once. The top ten clonotypes cover 20% to 25% of the sample.

This clonotype was seen more than once but under ten times. Its antigen has not been determined. One end of the junction does not line up with germline, which may come from a read error. Sequences were derived from peripheral blood mononuclear cells (PBMCs), sampled at new diagnosis, from a patient treated with antithyroid drugs. This sequence originates from a female donor with Graves disease. The sequence links TRBV20-1 to TRBJ2-1; TRBD2 is perhaps the D gene, given 6 matching bases. The CDR3 corresponds to CRASEWANEQFF. The DNA is as follows: TGCAGAGCTAGCGAGTGGGCCAATGAGCAGTTCTTC.